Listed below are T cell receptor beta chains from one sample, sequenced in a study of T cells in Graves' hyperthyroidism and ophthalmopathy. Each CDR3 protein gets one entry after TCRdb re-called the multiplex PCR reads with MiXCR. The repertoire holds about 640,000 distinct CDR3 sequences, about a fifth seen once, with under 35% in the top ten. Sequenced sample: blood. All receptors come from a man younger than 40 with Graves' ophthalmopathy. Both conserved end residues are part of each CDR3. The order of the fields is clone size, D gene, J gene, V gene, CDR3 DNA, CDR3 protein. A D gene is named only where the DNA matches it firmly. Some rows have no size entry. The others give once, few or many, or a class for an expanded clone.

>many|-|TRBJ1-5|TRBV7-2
TGTGCCAGCAGCCAAGGGTCTAGCAATCAGCCCCAGCATTTT
CASSQGSSNQPQHF
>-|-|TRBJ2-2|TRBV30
TGTGCCTGGAGTGGCGGGCTAGTTGGGGCCGGGGAGCTGTTTTTT
CAWSGGLVGAGELFF
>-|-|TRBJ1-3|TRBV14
TGTGCCAGCAGCCAAGATCAAGGGCTTCGAAACACCATATATTTT
CASSQDQGLRNTIYF
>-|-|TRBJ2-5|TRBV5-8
TGTGCCAGCAGCTTGGGTCGGGGGGCGGTGGAGACCCAGTACTTC
CASSLGRGAVETQYF
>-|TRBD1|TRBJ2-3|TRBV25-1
TGTGCCAGCGCCCCACCGGGACAGGGGACAGATACGCAGTATTTT
CASAPPGQGTDTQYF
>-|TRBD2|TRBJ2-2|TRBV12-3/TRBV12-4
TGTGCCAGCATCGGGGGGGGAGGAGTGAACACCGGGGAGCTGTTTTTT
CASIGGGGVNTGELFF
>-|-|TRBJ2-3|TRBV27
TGTGCCAGCAGTTTAAGGGCACTAGCCCGAGGGGGGGGCACAGATACGCAGTATTTT
CASSLRALARGGGTDTQYF
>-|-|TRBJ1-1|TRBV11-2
TGTGCCAGCAGTGTGTCAGGGAGGGGAACTGAAGCTTTCTTT
CASSVSGRGTEAFF
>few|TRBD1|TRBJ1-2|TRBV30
TGTGCCTTGACGCAAGACAGGGGAATCTATGGCTACACCTTC
CALTQDRGIYGYTF
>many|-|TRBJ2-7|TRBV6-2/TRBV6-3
TGTGCCAGCAGTTTCTTTGGAGGAAGCTCCTACGAGCAGTACTTC
CASSFFGGSSYEQYF
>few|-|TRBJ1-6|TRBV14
TGTGCCAGCAGCCGAGCAACCTATGGGAATTCACCCCTCCACTTT
CASSRATYGNSPLHF
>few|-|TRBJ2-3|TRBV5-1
TGCGCCAGCAGAAAGGAAGGGACAGATACGCAGTATTTT
CASRKEGTDTQYF
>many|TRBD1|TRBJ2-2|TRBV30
TGTGCCTGGCTTCCAGGGGGATCGAACACCGGGGAGCTGTTTTTT
CAWLPGGSNTGELFF
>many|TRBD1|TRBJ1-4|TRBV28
TGTGCCAGCAGCCGCCGGGACAGGGTTCAGGGTGAAAAACTGTTTTTT
CASSRRDRVQGEKLFF
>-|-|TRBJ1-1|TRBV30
TGTGCCTGGAGTGTACCTTCGGGAAAGGGGACTGAAGCTTTCTTT
CAWSVPSGKGTEAFF
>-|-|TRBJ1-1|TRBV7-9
TGTGCCAGCAGCTTAGAGCTGGGTACTGAAGCTTTCTTT
CASSLELGTEAFF
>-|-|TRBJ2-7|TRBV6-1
TGTGCCAGCAGGAAGGGGGGGACCACCTACGAGCAGTACTTC
CASRKGGTTYEQYF
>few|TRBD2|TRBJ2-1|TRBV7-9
TGTGCCAGCAGCCCGCGGGGACTAGCGGGAGGTGGGGGTGTGGAGCAGTTCTTC
CASSPRGLAGGGGVEQFF
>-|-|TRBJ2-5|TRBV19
TGTGCCAGTAGTACCTCGCGGGGAGTGGAGACCCAGTACTTC
CASSTSRGVETQYF
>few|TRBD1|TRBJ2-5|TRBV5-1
TGCGCCAGCAGCTCCAGAAGACTTAGACAGGGTAGAGAGACCCAGTACTTC
CASSSRRLRQGRETQYF
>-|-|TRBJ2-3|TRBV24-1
TGTGCCACCAGTGATTTCAACGGGCCCCCGTCAGGTACGCAGTATTTT
CATSDFNGPPSGTQYF
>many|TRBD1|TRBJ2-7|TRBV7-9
TGTGCCAGCAGCACTCAGACAGGGGGCTTGAACTACGAGCAGTACTTC
CASSTQTGGLNYEQYF
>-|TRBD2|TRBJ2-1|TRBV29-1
TGCAGCGTTAACGAGCGGGAGGACTACAATGAGCAGTTCTTC
CSVNEREDYNEQFF
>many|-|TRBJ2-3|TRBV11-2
TGTGCCAGCAGCTTAGGCGTGTCGGTCACAGATACGCAGTATTTT
CASSLGVSVTDTQYF
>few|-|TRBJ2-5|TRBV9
TGTGCCAGCAGCGTAGATTCAGGGGAAGAGACCCAGTACTTC
CASSVDSGEETQYF
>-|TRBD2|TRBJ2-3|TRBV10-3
TGTGCCATCAGTGTAATAGCGGGAGGCCCAGGGGATACGCAGTATTTT
CAISVIAGGPGDTQYF
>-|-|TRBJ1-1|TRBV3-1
TGTGCCAGCAGCCGAGTAGACACTGAAGCTTTCTTT
CASSRVDTEAFF
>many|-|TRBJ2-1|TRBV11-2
TGTGCCAGCAGCAGGGGCGCCGGAAATGAGCAGTTCTTC
CASSRGAGNEQFF
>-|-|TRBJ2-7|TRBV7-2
TGTGCCAGCAGCTTACAACAAGCCCCCTACGAGCAGTACTTC
CASSLQQAPYEQYF
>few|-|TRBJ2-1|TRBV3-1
TGTGCCAGCAGCCAAGTATCCAGTAGTAATGAGCAGTTCTTC
CASSQVSSSNEQFF
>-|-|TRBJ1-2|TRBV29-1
TGCAGCGTTGGTAGGCAGGGGCGCGGCTACACCTTC
CSVGRQGRGYTF
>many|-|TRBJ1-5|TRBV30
TGTGCCTGGAGTGGACAGAGCAATCAGCCCCAGCATTTT
CAWSGQSNQPQHF
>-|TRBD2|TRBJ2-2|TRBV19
TGTCCGACTGGAGGGACTAGCGGGACGAACACCGGGGAGCTGTTTTTT
CPTGGTSGTNTGELFF
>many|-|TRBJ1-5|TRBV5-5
TGTGCCAGCAGCCCAGGCTGGGGGAATCAGCCCCAGCATTTT
CASSPGWGNQPQHF
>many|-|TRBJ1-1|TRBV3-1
TGTGCCAGCAGCCAAGACAGAGGGCAGAACACTGAAGCTTTCTTT
CASSQDRGQNTEAFF
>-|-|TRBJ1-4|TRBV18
TGTGCCAGCTCACCACGGAGTCCTGCAACTAATGAAAGACTGTTTTTT
CASSPRSPATNERLFF
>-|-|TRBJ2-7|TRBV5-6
TGTGCCAGCAGCTTGGCATTTACTTCATCCTACGAGCAGTACTTC
CASSLAFTSSYEQYF
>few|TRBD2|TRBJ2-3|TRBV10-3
TGTGCCATCAGGGGACTAGCAGGAGATACGCAGTATTTT
CAIRGLAGDTQYF
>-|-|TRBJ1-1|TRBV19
TGTGCCAGTAGTATAAGGAGGGGAGGCTATGAAGCTTTCTTT
CASSIRRGGYEAFF
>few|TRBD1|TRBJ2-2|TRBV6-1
TGTGCCAGCAGCCCAACCGGGACAGTGAACACCGGGGAGCTGTTTTTT
CASSPTGTVNTGELFF
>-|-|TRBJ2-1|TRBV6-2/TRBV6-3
TGTGCCAGCAGTTACTCGGACAGCTACAATGAGCAGTTCTTC
CASSYSDSYNEQFF
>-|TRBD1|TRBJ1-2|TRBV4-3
TGCGCCAGCAGCCAAGATCGAGGGGGCGACTATGGCTACACCTTC
CASSQDRGGDYGYTF
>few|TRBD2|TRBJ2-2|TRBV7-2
TGTGCCAGCAGCCCCCGTGGGCGGGAGTACTCGGGGGGCACCGGGGAGCTGTTTTTT
CASSPRGREYSGGTGELFF
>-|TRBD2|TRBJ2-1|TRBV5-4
TGTGCCAGCAGCTTGGCGATAGCGGGGGTCTACAATGAGCAGTTCTTC
CASSLAIAGVYNEQFF
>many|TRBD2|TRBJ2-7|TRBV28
TGTGCCAGCGGGCTAGCGGGAGTAAACGAGCAGTACTTC
CASGLAGVNEQYF
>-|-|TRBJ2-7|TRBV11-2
TGTGCCAGCAGCTTATGGTCGTTCGACAGTCCCTACGAGCAGTACTTC
CASSLWSFDSPYEQYF
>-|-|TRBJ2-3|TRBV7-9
TGTGCCAGCAGTCCTCAGGGACAACCCACAGATACGCGGTATTTT
CASSPQGQPTDTRYF
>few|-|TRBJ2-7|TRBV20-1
TGCAGTGCTAGAGATGGGCACTCCTACGAGCAGTACTTC
CSARDGHSYEQYF
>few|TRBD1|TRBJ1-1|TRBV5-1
TGCGCCAGCAGCGCCCGGGACAGGAACACTGAAGCTTTCTTT
CASSARDRNTEAFF
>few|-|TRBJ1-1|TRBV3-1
TGTGCCAGCAGCCTTACAGAAACTGAAGCTTTCTTT
CASSLTETEAFF
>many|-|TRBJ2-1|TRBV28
TGTGCCAGCGGGCAGGGCTCCTACAATGAGCAGTTCTTC
CASGQGSYNEQFF
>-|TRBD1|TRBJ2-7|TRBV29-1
TGCAGCGTTGCTGGGACAGGGCAGAGCGAGCAGTACTTC
CSVAGTGQSEQYF
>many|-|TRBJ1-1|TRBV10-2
TGCGCCAGCAGTGAGGGTCTCGCTGAAGCTTTCTTT
CASSEGLAEAFF
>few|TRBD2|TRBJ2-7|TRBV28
TGTGCCAGCAGCCAGCGGGAGGGGGCCTACGAGCAGTACTTC
CASSQREGAYEQYF
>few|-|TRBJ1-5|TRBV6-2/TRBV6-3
TGTGCCAGCAGTTACTCGAACCCGTACACGAGGCCCCAGCATTTT
CASSYSNPYTRPQHF
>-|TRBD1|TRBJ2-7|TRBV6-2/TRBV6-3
TGTGCCAGCAGTTACTTAAGACAGGGGGCTTACGAGCAGTACTTC
CASSYLRQGAYEQYF
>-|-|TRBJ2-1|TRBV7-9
TGTGCCAGCAGCGGGGACTTGGAAAGCTCCTACAATGAGCAGTTCTTC
CASSGDLESSYNEQFF
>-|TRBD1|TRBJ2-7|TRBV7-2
TGTGCCAGCAGCTTAGCAGACAGGGGGTACGAGCAGTACTTC
CASSLADRGYEQYF
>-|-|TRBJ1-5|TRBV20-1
TGCACCATTAGGACGGGGGACAATCAGCCCCAGCATTTT
CTIRTGDNQPQHF
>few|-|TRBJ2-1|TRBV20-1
TGCAGTGCTAGAGGGAGGGGGACCAATGAGCAGTTCTTC
CSARGRGTNEQFF